This is a list of T cell receptor beta chains from one sample in a study of T cells in tuberculosis. Profiled with immunoSEQ multiplex PCR; TCRdb holds only in-frame clones, not every one. This sample has some 34,000 clones; nearly 95% occur once, and the top ten carry roughly 6.4%. Sequenced: PBMCs. These TCRs come from a donor aged 5-35 years with latent tuberculosis or without tuberculosis infection. Each CDR3 is given with its conserved first and last residue. Fields, in order: J gene, V gene, D gene, clone size, CDR3 protein, CDR3 DNA. D genes are given only for firm matches. Where a row states a size, it is once, few, many or the class of an expanded clone; other rows omit it.

J: TRBJ2-2; V: TRBV7-8; D: TRBD2; size: -; CDR3: CASSSSAAGGPTGELFF; DNA: TGTGCCAGCAGCTCCTCCGCAGCGGGGGGGCCCACCGGGGAGCTGTTTTTT
J: TRBJ1-6; V: TRBV4-1; D: -; size: -; CDR3: CASSQTRVNSPLHF; DNA: TGCGCCAGCAGCCAAACCAGGGTTAATTCACCCCTCCACTTT
J: TRBJ1-3; V: TRBV14; D: -; size: once; CDR3: CASSPGGFMDTIYF; DNA: TGTGCCAGCAGCCCCGGGGGTTTTATGGACACCATATATTTT
J: TRBJ2-2; V: TRBV25-1; D: TRBD1; size: -; CDR3: CASSQQGAGTGELFF; DNA: TGTGCCAGCAGCCAACAGGGGGCGGGAACCGGGGAGCTGTTTTTT
J: TRBJ1-2; V: TRBV7-3; D: -; size: -; CDR3: CASSQDGTRGLYGYTF; DNA: TGTGCCAGCAGCCAGGACGGGACCCGGGGACTCTATGGCTACACCTTC
J: TRBJ1-2; V: TRBV4-1; D: -; size: -; CDR3: CASSPSDSYGVFYGYTF; DNA: TGCGCCAGCAGCCCCTCGGACAGTTATGGAGTCTTTTATGGCTACACCTTC
J: TRBJ1-6; V: TRBV27; D: -; size: few; CDR3: CASSSLREGSPLHF; DNA: TGTGCCAGCAGTTCCCTGAGGGAGGGATCACCCCTCCACTTT
J: TRBJ1-2; V: TRBV5-1; D: TRBD1; size: -; CDR3: CASSSTGTGGMDGYTF; DNA: TGCGCCAGCAGCAGCACCGGGACAGGAGGGATGGATGGCTACACCTTC
J: TRBJ2-5; V: TRBV20-1; D: TRBD2; size: -; CDR3: CSGASGGTQYF; DNA: TGCAGTGGTGCCAGCGGGGGGACCCAGTACTTC
J: TRBJ2-2; V: TRBV7-3; D: TRBD1; size: -; CDR3: CASSRGQGEELFF; DNA: TGTGCCAGCAGCCGCGGACAGGGCGAGGAGCTGTTTTTT
J: TRBJ1-2; V: TRBV2; D: TRBD1; size: -; CDR3: CASKLRTGSGYGYTF; DNA: TGTGCCAGCAAGTTGCGGACAGGGTCAGGGTATGGCTACACCTTC
J: TRBJ1-4; V: TRBV30; D: -; size: -; CDR3: CAWSVRVGLEGEKLFF; DNA: TGTGCCTGGAGTGTACGAGTGGGACTGGAGGGTGAAAAACTGTTTTTT
J: TRBJ1-2; V: TRBV19; D: TRBD1; size: -; CDR3: CASSVRDRPGYTF; DNA: TGTGCCAGTAGCGTCCGGGACAGGCCTGGCTACACCTTC
J: TRBJ1-1; V: TRBV6-5; D: -; size: -; CDR3: CASSASGGNTEAFF; DNA: TGTGCCAGCAGTGCCTCCGGGGGGAACACTGAAGCTTTCTTT
J: TRBJ2-7; V: TRBV6-6; D: TRBD1; size: -; CDR3: CASSRGGTGKSEQYF; DNA: TGTGCCAGCAGTAGAGGAGGGACAGGGAAGTCCGAGCAGTACTTC
J: TRBJ1-1; V: TRBV13; D: TRBD1; size: -; CDR3: CASSPGQGPEAFF; DNA: TGTGCCAGCAGCCCCGGACAGGGGCCTGAAGCTTTCTTT
J: TRBJ2-7; V: TRBV6-5; D: -; size: -; CDR3: CASSYSRLDSSYEQYF; DNA: TGTGCCAGCAGTTATTCGCGATTGGACAGCTCCTACGAGCAGTACTTC
J: TRBJ2-5; V: TRBV6-1; D: -; size: once; CDR3: CASTRGAGYQETQYF; DNA: TGTGCCAGCACAAGAGGGGCGGGGTACCAAGAGACCCAGTACTTC
J: TRBJ2-7; V: TRBV9; D: -; size: -; CDR3: CASSAPQGAKHYEQYF; DNA: TGTGCCAGCAGCGCCCCCCAGGGTGCCAAACACTACGAGCAGTACTTC
J: TRBJ1-3; V: TRBV30; D: -; size: -; CDR3: CAWSVWEGLTSGNTIYF; DNA: TGTGCCTGGAGTGTTTGGGAGGGCTTAACCTCTGGAAACACCATATATTTT
J: TRBJ2-1; V: TRBV7-2; D: -; size: -; CDR3: CASSPPPEGEQFF; DNA: TGTGCCAGCAGCCCACCGCCAGAGGGTGAGCAGTTCTTC
J: TRBJ1-3; V: TRBV5-4; D: -; size: -; CDR3: CASSFGQTGNTIYF; DNA: TGTGCCAGCAGCTTCGGACAGACTGGAAACACCATATATTTT
J: TRBJ2-1; V: TRBV4-2; D: -; size: -; CDR3: CATRGAYNEQFF; DNA: TGTGCCACCCGGGGAGCATACAATGAGCAGTTCTTC
J: TRBJ1-5; V: TRBV15; D: TRBD1; size: once; CDR3: CATSSETGYGNQPQHF; DNA: TGTGCCACCAGCAGTGAGACAGGGTACGGCAATCAGCCCCAGCATTTT
J: TRBJ1-2; V: TRBV7-6; D: -; size: -; CDR3: CASSSGRGGYTF; DNA: TGTGCCAGCAGCTCCGGCCGGGGTGGCTACACCTTC
J: TRBJ1-1; V: TRBV12-5; D: TRBD1; size: -; CDR3: CASGLVVVGAGGSSEAFF; DNA: TGTGCTAGTGGTTTGGTAGTCGTAGGGGCAGGGGGTAGCTCTGAAGCTTTCTTT
J: TRBJ2-7; V: TRBV7-2; D: -; size: -; CDR3: CASSLRGAYEQYF; DNA: TGTGCCAGCAGCTTAAGGGGTGCCTACGAGCAGTACTTC
J: TRBJ2-7; V: TRBV5-6; D: TRBD2; size: -; CDR3: CASSALAGISTYEQYF; DNA: TGTGCCAGCAGCGCCCTAGCGGGGATTTCTACCTACGAGCAGTACTTC
J: TRBJ2-7; V: TRBV6-6; D: -; size: -; CDR3: CASSFQYEQYF; DNA: TGTGCCAGCAGTTTCCAGTACGAGCAGTACTTC
J: TRBJ1-3; V: TRBV30; D: -; size: -; CDR3: CAWSVRGGSGNTIYF; DNA: TGTGCCTGGAGTGTAAGGGGAGGCTCTGGAAACACCATATATTTT
J: TRBJ2-5; V: TRBV19; D: TRBD1; size: -; CDR3: CASSIGTGAVETQYF; DNA: TGTGCCAGTAGTATTGGGACAGGGGCGGTTGAGACCCAGTACTTC
J: TRBJ2-7; V: TRBV5-4; D: TRBD1; size: -; CDR3: CASSPGQGGPYEQYF; DNA: TGTGCCAGCAGCCCGGGACAGGGAGGGCCCTACGAGCAGTACTTC
J: TRBJ1-5; V: TRBV27; D: -; size: few; CDR3: CASSFGRGSNQPQHF; DNA: TGTGCCAGCAGTTTCGGCAGGGGCAGCAATCAGCCCCAGCATTTT
J: TRBJ2-7; V: TRBV25-1; D: -; size: -; CDR3: CASSEPQGGYEQYF; DNA: TGTGCCAGCAGTGAACCCCAAGGGGGTTACGAGCAGTACTTC
J: TRBJ1-1; V: TRBV12-5; D: TRBD1; size: -; CDR3: CASGQQWTGRNTEAFF; DNA: TGTGCTAGTGGTCAGCAGTGGACAGGGAGGAACACTGAAGCTTTCTTT
J: TRBJ2-2; V: TRBV5-1; D: -; size: -; CDR3: CASSLGQGYTGELFF; DNA: TGCGCCAGCAGCTTGGGTCAGGGGTACACCGGGGAGCTGTTTTTT
J: TRBJ2-1; V: TRBV7-9; D: -; size: once; CDR3: CASMNYPTYNEQFF; DNA: TGTGCCAGCATGAACTATCCAACCTACAATGAGCAGTTCTTC
J: TRBJ1-5; V: TRBV5-8; D: -; size: -; CDR3: CASSLGKTGNSNQPQHF; DNA: TGTGCCAGCAGCTTGGGGAAAACAGGGAACAGCAATCAGCCCCAGCATTTT
J: TRBJ1-4; V: TRBV4-2; D: -; size: -; CDR3: CASSQDGPGVEKLFF; DNA: TGTGCCAGCAGCCAAGATGGGCCCGGCGTAGAAAAACTGTTTTTT
J: TRBJ2-1; V: TRBV20-1; D: -; size: -; CDR3: CSARIVREQFF; DNA: TGCAGTGCCAGGATAGTGCGTGAGCAGTTCTTC
J: TRBJ2-7; V: TRBV4-1; D: TRBD1; size: -; CDR3: CASSPEPYRDRGFEQYF; DNA: TGCGCCAGCAGCCCAGAGCCGTACCGGGACAGAGGCTTCGAGCAGTACTTC
J: TRBJ1-6; V: TRBV6-5; D: -; size: -; CDR3: CASSLGQLSPLHF; DNA: TGTGCCAGCAGTTTAGGACAGTTGTCACCCCTCCACTTT
J: TRBJ2-1; V: TRBV15; D: TRBD2; size: -; CDR3: CATSREGGGTYNEQFF; DNA: TGTGCCACCAGCAGAGAAGGCGGGGGAACCTACAATGAGCAGTTCTTC
J: TRBJ2-1; V: TRBV7-3; D: TRBD2; size: -; CDR3: CASSSIAGGLYNEQFF; DNA: TGTGCCAGCAGCTCGATAGCGGGGGGACTCTACAATGAGCAGTTCTTC
J: TRBJ1-5; V: TRBV6-1; D: TRBD1; size: -; CDR3: CAIEQGAQPQHF; DNA: TGTGCCATAGAACAGGGGGCTCAGCCCCAGCATTTT
J: TRBJ1-6; V: TRBV27; D: -; size: once; CDR3: CASSFGPRKGNSPLHF; DNA: TGTGCCAGCAGTTTCGGGCCCCGAAAGGGGAATTCACCCCTCCACTTT
J: TRBJ1-6; V: TRBV18; D: TRBD1; size: -; CDR3: CASSPLDRPNSPLHF; DNA: TGTGCCAGCTCACCTTTGGACAGGCCTAATTCACCCCTCCACTTT
J: TRBJ1-2; V: TRBV7-6; D: TRBD1; size: -; CDR3: CASSLTGAEPEGGYTF; DNA: TGTGCCAGCAGCTTAACAGGGGCAGAGCCTGAGGGAGGCTACACCTTC
J: TRBJ2-7; V: TRBV19; D: TRBD1; size: -; CDR3: CASSIGTGELYEQYF; DNA: TGTGCCAGTAGTATAGGGACAGGGGAGTTGTACGAGCAGTACTTC